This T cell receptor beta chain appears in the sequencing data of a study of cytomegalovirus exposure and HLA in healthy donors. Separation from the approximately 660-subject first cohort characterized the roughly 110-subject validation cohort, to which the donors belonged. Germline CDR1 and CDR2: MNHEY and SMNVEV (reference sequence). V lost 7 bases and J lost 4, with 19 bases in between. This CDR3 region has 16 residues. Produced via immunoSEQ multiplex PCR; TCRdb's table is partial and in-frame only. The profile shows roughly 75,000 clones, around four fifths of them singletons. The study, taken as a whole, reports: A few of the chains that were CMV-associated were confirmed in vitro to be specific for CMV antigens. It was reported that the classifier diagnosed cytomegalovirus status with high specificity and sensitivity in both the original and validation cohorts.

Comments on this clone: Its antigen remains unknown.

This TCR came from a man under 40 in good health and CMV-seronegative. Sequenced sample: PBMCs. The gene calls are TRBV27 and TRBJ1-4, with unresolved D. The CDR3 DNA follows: TGTGCCAGCACGGCAGGTCGCGGGATTTATAATGAAAAACTGTTTTTT. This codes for CASTAGRGIYNEKLFF.